The 23 T cell receptor beta chains listed next were all sequenced from one sample in a study of blood T cell repertoires in COVID-19. Sequenced by immunoSEQ multiplex PCR; TCRdb stores in-frame clones only, minus some. This sample carries 100,000 to 150,000 clones, 75% to 90% of them seen once, and the ten largest clones take under 3.5%. The sample comprised peripheral blood. Receptors originate from a woman of 80 years or more with COVID-19, enrolled during active disease.

CDR3 coding DNA: TGTGCCAGCAGGGCGAAGAGCGGGGCAAACACAGATACGCAGTATTTT. This gives the protein CASRAKSGANTDTQYF. The J gene is TRBJ2-3, the V gene TRBV2; 7 bases fit TRBD2. V was pared by 6 bases and J by 2 bases, with 11 bases of the junction left unmatched. The CDR3 runs 16 residues. From germline, CDR1 is SNHLY and CDR2 FYNNEI. Variable domain in full (rest from reference TRBV2 and TRBJ2-3): EPEVTQTPSHQVTQMGQEVILRCVPISNHLYFYWYRQILGQKVEFLVSFYNNEISEKSEIFDDQFSVERPDGSNFTLKIRSTKLEDSAMYFCASRAKSGANTDTQYFGPGTRLTVL.

V usage is TRBV28 and J usage is TRBJ1-3, with D tentatively TRBD1 (5 bases). Trimming removed 5 bases at V and 0 bases at J, with 20 bases between. The germline CDR1 and CDR2 sequences are MDHEN and SYDVKM. The CDR3 is 18 amino acids. CDR3 DNA: TGTGCCAGCAGTGAATCATGGGGCAGGGATTACTCTGGAAACACCATATATTTT. Encoded protein: CASSESWGRDYSGNTIYF.

The chain employs TRBV29-1 and TRBJ2-1; 7 bases match TRBD2. Germline CDR1 SQVTM, CDR2 ANQGSEA. V lost 4 bases, J lost 0 bases, and 3 bases stayed unmatched. The CDR3 runs to 14 residues. This CDR3 is CSVGIAGSYNEQFF. The DNA for the CDR3 is TGCAGCGTTGGGATAGCGGGCTCCTACAATGAGCAGTTCTTC.

V gene TRBV11-2 combines with J gene TRBJ2-5; weak D call: TRBD1 (6 bases). The CDR3 runs 14 residues. The ends were cut back, 1 base at V and 5 bases at J, with 11 bases in the middle. CDR1 is SGHAT, CDR2 FQNNGV, per germline. The CDR3 nucleotides read TGTGCCAGCAGCTTAGGAGGCCAGGGGGAGACCCAGTACTTC. Amino acid sequence: CASSLGGQGETQYF.

The chain combines TRBV7-9 with TRBJ1-1; D uncertain. The CDR3 runs 11 residues. The germline CDR1 and CDR2 sequences are SEHNR and FQNEAQ (reference sequence). With 6 bases removed from V and 2 bases from J, the gap between germline ends came to 4 bases. CDR3 nucleotides: TGTGCCAGCAGGGGCAACACTGAAGCTTTCTTT. Protein: CASRGNTEAFF.

The chain is built from TRBV28 and TRBJ2-1; 11 bases agree with TRBD1. With V trimmed by 8 bases and J by 4 bases, 4 bases remained unmatched. The CDR3 runs 14 residues. CDR1 MDHEN and CDR2 SYDVKM come from the germline V gene. The CDR3 spells CASRTGGGYNEQFF. The CDR3 DNA reads TGTGCCAGCCGGACAGGGGGCGGGTACAATGAGCAGTTCTTC.

The chain combines TRBV20-1 with TRBJ2-7, with a tentative D call TRBD1 (6 bases). CDR1 DFQATT and CDR2 SNEGSKA come from the germline V gene (reference sequence). The CDR3 consists of 13 residues. Trimming left V 3 bases short and J 5 bases short, with 14 bases between. The CDR3 spells CSASTSQGNEQYF. The CDR3 nucleotides read TGCAGTGCTAGTACTTCACAGGGTAACGAGCAGTACTTC.

The chain links TRBV10-3 to TRBJ2-7; D perhaps matches TRBD1 (5 bases). Germline CDR1 and CDR2: ENHRY and SYGVKD. The CDR3 loop spans 14 amino acids. Trimming removed 4 bases at V and 1 base at J, with 11 bases between. CDR3 sequence: CAISAGFGSYEQYF. CDR3 bases: TGTGCCATCAGTGCAGGGTTTGGGTCCTACGAGCAGTACTTC.

This sequence joins TRBV6-2 or TRBV6-3 and TRBJ1-2; 10 bases map to TRBD1. V was clipped by 5 bases and J by 6 bases; unmatched bases: 12. This CDR3 region has 16 residues. CDR1 is MNHEY and CDR2 is SVGEGT in the germline V gene. The CDR3 here is CASSTRTGGNGDGYTF. The CDR3 nucleotides are TGTGCCAGCAGTACTAGGACAGGGGGAAATGGCGATGGCTACACCTTC.

The V and J genes are TRBV7-8 and TRBJ1-4, with a possible D match to TRBD1 (6 bases). Germline lookup yields CDR1 SGHVS and CDR2 FQNEAQ. Trimming removed 5 bases at V and 5 bases at J, with 21 bases between. The CDR3 is made up of 17 amino acids. This chain's CDR3 is CASSSPRVSGGNEKLFF. CDR3 sequence (DNA): TGTGCCAGCAGCAGCCCCAGGGTCTCGGGGGGCAATGAAAAACTGTTTTTT.

V usage is TRBV7-2 and J usage is TRBJ2-7, with D unclear. Germline CDR1 reads SGHTA; CDR2 reads FQGNSA. The CDR3 consists of 15 residues. V lost 1 base, J lost 0 bases, and 10 bases lay in between. CDR3 in amino acids: CASSLVATSSYEQYF. CDR3 in DNA: TGTGCCAGCAGCTTAGTCGCGACAAGCTCCTACGAGCAGTACTTC.

This chain uses TRBV20-1 with TRBJ1-6; the match to TRBD1 covers 10 bases. Germline V gene lookup returns CDR1 DFQATT and CDR2 SNEGSKA (reference sequence). The junction had 14 bases not matched to a gene; V was cut back by 3 bases and J by 9 bases. CDR3 size: 17 residues. The CDR3 DNA follows: TGCAGTGCTAGTGGAGGTTTAGCGGGACAGGGGTTTTCACCCCTCCACTTT. It translates to CSASGGLAGQGFSPLHF.

Only one count was recorded for this clone. The gene calls are TRBV6-5 and TRBJ1-5; D not resolved. The V gene lost 2 bases and the J gene lost 7 bases, with 9 bases spanning the gap. Germline V CDR1 and CDR2: MNHEY, SVGAGI. The CDR3 is made up of 13 amino acids. CDR3 region: CASSYRGEQPQHF. As DNA, the CDR3 is TGTGCCAGCAGTTACCGGGGTGAACAGCCCCAGCATTTT.

This clone was detected once. The rearrangement joins TRBV2 to TRBJ1-6, with D unresolved. There are 15 residues in the CDR3. Per germline, CDR1 SNHLY and CDR2 FYNNEI. The V gene lost 6 bases and the J gene lost 5 bases, with 14 bases spanning the gap. The CDR3 loop reads CASSVGNLNNSPLHF. DNA of the CDR3: TGTGCCAGCAGCGTCGGGAACCTAAATAATTCACCCCTCCACTTT.

CDR3 coding DNA: TGTGCCAGCAGTTTTGGCCTGGGACTAGCGGGCCTGTACTTC. It yields the protein CASSFGLGLAGLYF. The chain carries TRBV28 and TRBJ2-5; 12 positions agree with TRBD2. The CDR3 runs 14 residues. Germline loops: CDR1 MDHEN, CDR2 SYDVKM. Germline trimming cut 3 bases from V and 13 bases from J; bases unmatched to any gene: 9.

CDR3 amino acids: CASTPRADGYTF. CDR3 nucleotide sequence: TGTGCCAGCACCCCCAGGGCGGATGGCTACACCTTC. This chain links TRBV28 with TRBJ1-2; the D gene is possibly TRBD1 (5 bases). The length of the CDR3 is 12 residues. Between the trimmed V and J ends, which lost 7 bases and 6 bases, there was a span of 12 bases. The germline gives CDR1 MDHEN, CDR2 SYDVKM.

This chain connects TRBV5-1 to TRBJ1-1; tentatively, D is TRBD1 (5 bases). V was trimmed by 4 bases and J by 0 bases, leaving 19 bases between them. The CDR3 is made up of 17 amino acids. Germline lookup yields CDR1 SGHRS and CDR2 YFSETQ. In DNA, the CDR3 is TGCGCCAGCAGCCTGGCTGGTAGGGGCCCTATGAACACTGAAGCTTTCTTT. Its translation: CASSLAGRGPMNTEAFF. Filled out from reference TRBV5-1 and TRBJ1-1, the complete variable domain reads KAGVTQTPRYLIKTRGQQVTLSCSPISGHRSVSWYQQTPGQGLQFLFEYFSETQRNKGNFPGRFSGRQFSNSRSEMNVSTLELGDSALYLCASSLAGRGPMNTEAFFGQGTRLTVV.

This clone occurred a few times. The chain is built from TRBV5-5 and TRBJ2-1, with D possibly TRBD1 on 5 matching bases. CDR1 is SGHKS, CDR2 YYEKEE, per germline (reference sequence). Trimming removed 0 bases from V and 10 bases from J, with 8 bases in between. The CDR3 has 12 residues. The CDR3 nucleotides are TGTGCCAGCAGCTTGGAGGGGTGGGAGCAGTTCTTC. Encoded protein: CASSLEGWEQFF.

This sequence joins TRBV27 and TRBJ2-6; D call uncertain. V lost 6 bases and J lost 0, with 12 bases in between. Germline V gene data show CDR1 as MNHEY and CDR2 as SMNVEV (reference sequence). This CDR3 is 16 amino acids long. The CDR3 reads CASSLTSGSGANVLTF. The CDR3 DNA reads TGTGCCAGCAGCCTAACTTCCGGCTCTGGGGCCAACGTCCTGACTTTC.

J is TRBJ2-3 and V is TRBV28; 10 bases match TRBD2. Germline loops: CDR1 MDHEN, CDR2 SYDVKM. The CDR3 length is 19 residues. Trimming removed 4 bases from V and 0 bases from J; junction bases left unmatched: 13. Here the CDR3 reads CASSSGASGRVSSTDTQYF. CDR3 nucleotides: TGTGCCAGCAGTTCCGGGGCTAGCGGGAGAGTTAGTAGCACAGATACGCAGTATTTT.

The chain uses TRBV5-8 and TRBJ2-1; the D is unclear. The ends were cut back, 0 bases at V and 6 bases at J, with 13 bases in the middle. This CDR3 region has 15 residues. Germline CDR1 SGHTS, CDR2 YDEGEE. The CDR3 here is CASSLGTALANEQFF. In DNA form, the CDR3 reads TGTGCCAGCAGCTTGGGTACAGCCCTCGCCAATGAGCAGTTCTTC.

The gene calls are TRBV5-6 and TRBJ1-1, with D tentatively TRBD1 (5 bases). Germline lookup yields CDR1 SGHDT and CDR2 YYEEEE. V was pared by 0 bases and J by 4 bases, with 10 bases between. This CDR3 is 14 amino acids long. CDR3 DNA sequence: TGTGCCAGCAGCTTGGACAGGCGCTCCACTGAAGCTTTCTTT. Amino acids: CASSLDRRSTEAFF.

The rearrangement joins TRBV28 to TRBJ1-1, with D unclear. The germline gives CDR1 MDHEN, CDR2 SYDVKM. The CDR3 is 13 amino acids. V was clipped by 6 bases and J by 0 bases, with 8 bases between them. DNA of the CDR3: TGTGCCAGCAGAGAGGATATGAACACTGAAGCTTTCTTT. Its translation is CASREDMNTEAFF.